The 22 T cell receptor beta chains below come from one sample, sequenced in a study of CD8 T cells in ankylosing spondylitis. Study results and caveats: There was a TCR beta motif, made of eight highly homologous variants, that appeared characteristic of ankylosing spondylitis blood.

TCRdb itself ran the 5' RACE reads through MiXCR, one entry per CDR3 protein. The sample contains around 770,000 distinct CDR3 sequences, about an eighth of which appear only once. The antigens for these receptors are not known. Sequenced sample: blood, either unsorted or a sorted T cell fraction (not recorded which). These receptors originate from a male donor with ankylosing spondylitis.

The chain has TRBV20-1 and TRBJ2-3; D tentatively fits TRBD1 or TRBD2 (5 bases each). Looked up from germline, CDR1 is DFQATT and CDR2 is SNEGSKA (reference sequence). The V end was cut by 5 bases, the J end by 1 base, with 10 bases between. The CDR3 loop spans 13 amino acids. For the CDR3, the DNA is TGCAGTGCTGAGGTGGGGGGCACAGATACGCAGTATTTT. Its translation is CSAEVGGTDTQYF.

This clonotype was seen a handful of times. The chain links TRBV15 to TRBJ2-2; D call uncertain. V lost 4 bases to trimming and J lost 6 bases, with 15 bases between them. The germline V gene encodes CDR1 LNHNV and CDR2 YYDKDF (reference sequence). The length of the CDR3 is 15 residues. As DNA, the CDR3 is TGTGCCACCAGCACCCGATCCCGGTTCTCCGGGGAGCTGTTTTTT. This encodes CATSTRSRFSGELFF.

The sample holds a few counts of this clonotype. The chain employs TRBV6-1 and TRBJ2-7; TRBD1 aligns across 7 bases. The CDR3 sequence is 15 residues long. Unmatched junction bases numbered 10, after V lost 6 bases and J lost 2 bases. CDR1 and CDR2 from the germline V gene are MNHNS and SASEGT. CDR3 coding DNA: TGTGCCAGCAGAAAACCGGGACAGCTTACCTACGAGCAGTACTTC. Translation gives CASRKPGQLTYEQYF.

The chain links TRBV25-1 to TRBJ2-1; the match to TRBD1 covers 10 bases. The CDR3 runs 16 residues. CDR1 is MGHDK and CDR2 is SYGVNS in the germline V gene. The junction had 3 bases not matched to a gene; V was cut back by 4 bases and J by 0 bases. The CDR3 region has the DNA TGTGCCAGCAGTGCACGGACAGGGGGCTCCTACAATGAGCAGTTCTTC. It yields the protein CASSARTGGSYNEQFF.

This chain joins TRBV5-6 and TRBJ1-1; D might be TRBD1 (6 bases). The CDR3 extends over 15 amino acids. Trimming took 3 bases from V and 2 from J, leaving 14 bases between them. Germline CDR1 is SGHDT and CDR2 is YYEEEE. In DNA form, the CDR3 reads TGTGCCAGCAGCTACTACAGGGTGGAAAACACTGAAGCTTTCTTT. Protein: CASSYYRVENTEAFF.

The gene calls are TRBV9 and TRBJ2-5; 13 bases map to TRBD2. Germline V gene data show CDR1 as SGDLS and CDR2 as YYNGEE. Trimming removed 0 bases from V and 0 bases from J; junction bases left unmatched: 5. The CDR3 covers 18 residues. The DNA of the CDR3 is TGTGCCAGCAGCGTAGGACTAGCGGGGGGCCGGTACCAAGAGACCCAGTACTTC. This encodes CASSVGLAGGRYQETQYF.

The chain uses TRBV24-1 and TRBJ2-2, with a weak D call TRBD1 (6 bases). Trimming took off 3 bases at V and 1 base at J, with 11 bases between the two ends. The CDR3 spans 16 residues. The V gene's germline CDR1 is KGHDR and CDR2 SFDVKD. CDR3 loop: CATSDTGFRNTGELFF. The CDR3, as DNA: TGTGCCACCAGTGATACAGGGTTCCGGAACACCGGGGAGCTGTTTTTT.

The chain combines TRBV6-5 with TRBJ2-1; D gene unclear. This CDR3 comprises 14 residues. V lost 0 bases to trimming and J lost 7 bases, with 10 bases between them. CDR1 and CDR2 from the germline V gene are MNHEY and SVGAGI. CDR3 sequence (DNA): TGTGCCAGCAGTTACTCGCTACCTGGGAATGAGCAGTTCTTC. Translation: CASSYSLPGNEQFF.

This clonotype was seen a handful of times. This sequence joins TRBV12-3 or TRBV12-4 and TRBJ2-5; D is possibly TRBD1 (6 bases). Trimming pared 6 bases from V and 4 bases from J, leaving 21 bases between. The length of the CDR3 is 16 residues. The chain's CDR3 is CASRSTRGSLVETQYF. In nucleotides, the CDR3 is TGTGCCAGCAGGAGTACCAGGGGATCTTTGGTAGAGACCCAGTACTTC.

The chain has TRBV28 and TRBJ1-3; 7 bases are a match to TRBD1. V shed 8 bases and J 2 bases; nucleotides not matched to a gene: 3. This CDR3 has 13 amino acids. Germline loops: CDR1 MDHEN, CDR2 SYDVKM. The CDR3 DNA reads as TGTGCCAGCCGAGACAGGGCTGGAAACACCATATATTTT. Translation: CASRDRAGNTIYF.

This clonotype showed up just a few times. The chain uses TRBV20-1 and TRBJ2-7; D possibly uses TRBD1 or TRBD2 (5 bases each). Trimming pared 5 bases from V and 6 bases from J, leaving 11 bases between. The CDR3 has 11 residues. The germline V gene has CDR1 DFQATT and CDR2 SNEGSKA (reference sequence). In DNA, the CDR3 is TGCAGTGCTCGGGGCCAGGCCGAGCAGTACTTC. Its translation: CSARGQAEQYF.

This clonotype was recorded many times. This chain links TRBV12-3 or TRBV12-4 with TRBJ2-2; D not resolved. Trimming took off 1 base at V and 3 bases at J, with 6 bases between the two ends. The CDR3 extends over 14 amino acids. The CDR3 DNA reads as TGTGCCAGCAGTTTAGGTTATCACACCGGGGAGCTGTTTTTT. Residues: CASSLGYHTGELFF.

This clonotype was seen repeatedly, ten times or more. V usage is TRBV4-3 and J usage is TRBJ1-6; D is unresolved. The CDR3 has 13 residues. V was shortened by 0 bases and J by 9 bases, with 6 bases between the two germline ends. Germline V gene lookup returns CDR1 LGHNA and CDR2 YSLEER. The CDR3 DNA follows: TGCGCCAGCAGCCAAGATGGAGGTTCACCCCTCCACTTT. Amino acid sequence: CASSQDGGSPLHF.

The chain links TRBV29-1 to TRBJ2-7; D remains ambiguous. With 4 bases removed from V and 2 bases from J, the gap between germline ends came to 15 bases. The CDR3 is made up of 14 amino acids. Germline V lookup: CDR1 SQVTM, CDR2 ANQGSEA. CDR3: CSVGRANKPYEQYF. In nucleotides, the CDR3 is TGCAGCGTTGGTCGGGCCAATAAACCCTACGAGCAGTACTTC.

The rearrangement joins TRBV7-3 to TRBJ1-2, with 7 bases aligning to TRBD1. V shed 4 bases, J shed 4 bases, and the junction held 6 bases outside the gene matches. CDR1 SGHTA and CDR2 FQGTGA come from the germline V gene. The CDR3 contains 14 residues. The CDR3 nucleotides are TGTGCCAGCAGCTCCACCGGGACAGTCTATGGCTACACCTTC. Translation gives CASSSTGTVYGYTF.

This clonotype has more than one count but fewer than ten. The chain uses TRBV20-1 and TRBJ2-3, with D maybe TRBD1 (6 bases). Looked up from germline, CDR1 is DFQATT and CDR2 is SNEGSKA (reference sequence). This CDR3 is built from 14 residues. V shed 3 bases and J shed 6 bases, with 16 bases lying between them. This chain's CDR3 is CSASTGPWGDTQYF. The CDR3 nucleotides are TGCAGTGCTAGTACAGGGCCTTGGGGGGATACGCAGTATTTT.

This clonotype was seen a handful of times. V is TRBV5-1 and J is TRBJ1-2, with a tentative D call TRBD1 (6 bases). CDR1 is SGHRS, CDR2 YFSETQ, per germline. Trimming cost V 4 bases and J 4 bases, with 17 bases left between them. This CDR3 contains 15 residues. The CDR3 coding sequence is TGCGCCAGCAGCCCAGGGGAGGTTGGGGGCTATGGCTACACCTTC. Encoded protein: CASSPGEVGGYGYTF.

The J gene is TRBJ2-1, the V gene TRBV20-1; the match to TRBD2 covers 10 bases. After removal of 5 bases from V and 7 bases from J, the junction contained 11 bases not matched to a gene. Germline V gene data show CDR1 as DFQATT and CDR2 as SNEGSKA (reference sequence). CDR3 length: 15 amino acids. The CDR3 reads CSAARLAGDGNEQFF. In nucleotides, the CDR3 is TGCAGTGCTGCCCGGCTAGCGGGAGATGGGAATGAGCAGTTCTTC.

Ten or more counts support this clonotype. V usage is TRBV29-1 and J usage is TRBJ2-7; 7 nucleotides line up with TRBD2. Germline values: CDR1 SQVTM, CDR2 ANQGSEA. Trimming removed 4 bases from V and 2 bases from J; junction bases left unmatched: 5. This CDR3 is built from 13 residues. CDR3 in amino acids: CSVVPGGTYEQYF. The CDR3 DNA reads TGCAGCGTTGTTCCGGGAGGCACCTACGAGCAGTACTTC.

The CDR3 DNA follows: TGTGCCAGCAGTTTGTCAGGGCAGGACTATGGCTACACCTTC. Its protein is CASSLSGQDYGYTF. The chain carries TRBV28 and TRBJ1-2; possible D gene TRBD1, 5 bases. In germline, CDR1 is MDHEN, CDR2 SYDVKM. CDR3 length: 14 residues. V lost 3 bases, J lost 3 bases, and 11 bases lay in between.

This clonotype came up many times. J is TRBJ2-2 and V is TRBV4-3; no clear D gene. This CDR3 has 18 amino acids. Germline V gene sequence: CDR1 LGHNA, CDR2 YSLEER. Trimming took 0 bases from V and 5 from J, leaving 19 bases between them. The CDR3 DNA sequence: TGCGCCAGCAGCCAAGAAATAGTCCACGTGGGCTGGACCGGGGAGCTGTTTTTT. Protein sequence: CASSQEIVHVGWTGELFF.

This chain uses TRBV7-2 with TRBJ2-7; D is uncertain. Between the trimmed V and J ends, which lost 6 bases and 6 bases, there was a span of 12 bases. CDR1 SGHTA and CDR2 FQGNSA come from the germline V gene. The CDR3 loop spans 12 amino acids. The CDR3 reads CASRSDGPEQYF. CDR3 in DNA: TGTGCCAGCAGATCGGACGGCCCCGAGCAGTACTTC.